This note documents a single T cell receptor (beta chain) sequence. Its antigen is unidentified. TCRdb's copy holds only in-frame clones and misses some; the assay was immunoSEQ multiplex PCR. The data hold over a million clones, with about 80% observed a single time. The data belong to a study of shared clonotypes between healthy human individuals. The CDR3 length is 16 residues. V was shortened by 3 bases and J by 1 base, with 14 bases between the two germline ends. Germline lookup yields CDR1 SGHDT and CDR2 YYEEEE. The study, taken as a whole, reports: The donor pool, a small one, limited the genetic and exposure-history diversity represented. It was the non-shared clonotypes that had lower generation probabilities than clonotypes shared by all four donors. The sharing of approximately 4.6% of naive CD4 clonotypes was seen across a few donors.

The receptor's source is a man younger than 35 in good health. The sequenced sample consisted of memory CD4+ T cells sorted from blood. Noted subset: CD45RA-negative fraction. V and J are TRBV5-6 and TRBJ1-3; D may be TRBD1 (6 bases). The CDR3 region is CASSSRGTGSGNTIYF. The CDR3 nucleotides read TGTGCCAGCAGCTCTCGGGGAACAGGGTCTGGAAACACCATATATTTT.